The clone carrying this T cell receptor (beta chain) was detected only once. The antigen remains unidentified. The PCR made use of 60 Vbeta and 13 Jbeta primers. Using immunoSEQ multiplex PCR, the repertoire was profiled, and TCRdb retains in-frame clones only, with some absent. The sample records about 190,000 clones, roughly 68% being singletons. These data originate in a study of cytomegalovirus exposure and HLA in healthy donors. About the study: Prior work identified 120 million or so unique TCR beta sequences in some 180 million T cells.

This CDR3 has 17 amino acids. CDR1 and CDR2 from the germline V gene are SGDLS and YYNGEE. Between the trimmed V and J ends, which lost 0 bases and 0 bases, there was a span of 13 bases. Findings of the study overall: A link between a missense DCLRE1C variant and TCR beta V- and J-gene trimming emerged from a later analysis. A prior analysis recorded that most TCR beta V segments were productive about 87% or about 30% of the time. Presence/absence comparisons presumed near-even sequencing depth among donors.

The genes are TRBV9 and TRBJ1-3; possibly TRBD1 for D (6 bases). The sample consisted of PBMCs. The TCR sequence derives from a woman between 25 and 40 years old in good health and CMV-seronegative. CDR3 nucleotide sequence: TGTGCCAGCAGCGTAGAATTTCCAGGGGTCTCTGGAAACACCATATATTTT. Translated, it gives CASSVEFPGVSGNTIYF.